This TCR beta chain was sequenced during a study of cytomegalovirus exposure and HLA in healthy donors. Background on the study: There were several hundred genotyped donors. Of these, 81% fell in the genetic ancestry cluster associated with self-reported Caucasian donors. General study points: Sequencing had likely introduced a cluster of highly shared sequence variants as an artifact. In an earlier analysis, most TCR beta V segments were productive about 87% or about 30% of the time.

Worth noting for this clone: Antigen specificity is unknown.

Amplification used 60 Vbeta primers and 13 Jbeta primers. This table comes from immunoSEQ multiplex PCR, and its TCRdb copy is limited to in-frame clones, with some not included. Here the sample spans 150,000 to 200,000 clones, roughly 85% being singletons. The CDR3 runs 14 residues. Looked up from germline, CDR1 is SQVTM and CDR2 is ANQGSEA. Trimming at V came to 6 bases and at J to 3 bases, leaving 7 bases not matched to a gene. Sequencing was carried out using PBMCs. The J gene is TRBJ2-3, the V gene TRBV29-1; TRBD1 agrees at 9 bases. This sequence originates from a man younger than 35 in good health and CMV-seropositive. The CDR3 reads CSVATGQGTDTQYF. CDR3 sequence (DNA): TGCAGCGTCGCCACGGGACAGGGAACAGATACGCAGTATTTT.